The present T cell receptor beta chain was sequenced within a study of human T cells and chemical hapten exposure. Study context: Small volume differences among pooled libraries mainly caused per-sample TCR yield variation. Study findings and constraints: No alteration of TCRs above 1 in 1000 frequency was seen with DPC sensitization.

Before extraction, the whole blood was not fractionated, and total RNA was taken from it. CDR3 size: 14 residues. CDR1 is MDHEN and CDR2 is SYDVKM in the germline V gene. V shed 6 bases, J shed 7 bases, and the junction held 7 bases outside the gene matches. This clonotype was recorded a few times. Antigen: not known. The study used a library that attached unique molecular identifiers to individual cDNA molecules. A single record per CDR3 protein comes from TCRdb applying MiXCR to the reads. The sample yields about 120,000 distinct CDR3 sequences, over 6.5% seen once. This TCR derives from a human donor in good health. Some clones in this sample may be carry-over from other donors' samples. Sequenced material: whole blood. This sequence joins TRBV28 and TRBJ1-4; 8 bases match TRBD1. DNA for the CDR3: TGTGCCAGCAGCCCTCAAACAGGGGGTGAAAAACTGTTTTTT. It translates to CASSPQTGGEKLFF.